The 8 T cell receptor beta chains given below trace back to one sample, sequenced in a study of memory CD4+ T cells and cytomegalovirus serostatus. Sequencing used immunoSEQ multiplex PCR; TCRdb keeps in-frame clones, though not all of them. The data contain about 64,000 clones, more than 70% of them singletons. Single viable CD3+CD4+CD8-CD45RO+ cells were sorted as the memory CD4+ T cells. Sequencing used memory CD4+ T cells from blood. The receptors stem from an adult in good health and CMV-seronegative.

CDR3 coding DNA: TGTGCCAGCAGCGTCAGCCCAGGATCCTACGAGCAGTACTTC. Translation: CASSVSPGSYEQYF. The chain is built from TRBV9 and TRBJ2-7; D is ambiguous. Trimming took 2 bases from V and 1 from J, leaving 10 bases between them. The CDR3 has 14 residues. CDR1 is SGDLS and CDR2 is YYNGEE in the germline V gene.

This chain links TRBV7-3 with TRBJ2-1; D unresolved. There are 12 residues in the CDR3. The ends were cut back, 4 bases at V and 6 bases at J, with 7 bases in the middle. Germline lookup yields CDR1 SGHTA and CDR2 FQGTGA. In DNA, the CDR3 is TGTGCCAGCAGCTCCAGGAGCAATGAGCAGTTCTTC. Translation: CASSSRSNEQFF.

The chain has TRBV6-1 and TRBJ2-5; possibly TRBD1 or TRBD2 for D (5 bases each). The germline gives CDR1 MNHNS, CDR2 SASEGT. The length of the CDR3 is 15 residues. V lost 3 bases, J lost 1 base, and 12 bases lay in between. The CDR3 reads CASSETRGFQETQYF. CDR3 nucleotides: TGTGCCAGCAGTGAGACGAGGGGTTTCCAAGAGACCCAGTACTTC.

The chain is built from TRBV4-1 and TRBJ2-3, with 8 bases fitting TRBD1. The CDR3 has 15 residues. V lost 0 bases to trimming and J lost 4 bases; unmatched junction nucleotides: 3. Germline V gives CDR1 MGHRA, CDR2 YSYEKL. CDR3 bases: TGCGCCAGCAGCCAAGATATACAGGGGGCAGATACGCAGTATTTT. This sequence encodes CASSQDIQGADTQYF.

V usage is TRBV2 and J usage is TRBJ1-1, with a possible D match to TRBD1 (5 bases). Looked up from germline, CDR1 is SNHLY and CDR2 is FYNNEI. V lost 7 bases to trimming and J lost 0 bases, with 12 bases between them. The CDR3 runs to 14 residues. CDR3 bases: TGTGCCAGCACCTCGACAGACATGAACACTGAAGCTTTCTTT. As protein: CASTSTDMNTEAFF.

The V call is TRBV28, the J call TRBJ2-7, with D perhaps matching TRBD1 (5 bases). The CDR3 runs 11 residues. The V end was cut by 4 bases, the J end by 8 bases, with 9 bases between. The germline V gene has CDR1 MDHEN and CDR2 SYDVKM. The CDR3 sequence is CASSYQGQQYF. The CDR3 DNA reads TGTGCCAGCAGTTACCAGGGCCAGCAGTACTTC.

This clone was detected only once. The chain has TRBV9 and TRBJ1-6; D gene unclear. Germline V CDR1 and CDR2: SGDLS, YYNGEE. The V gene lost 1 base and the J gene lost 9 bases, with 14 bases spanning the gap. The CDR3 contains 15 residues. This chain's CDR3 is CASSVNSGSGSPLHF. For the CDR3, the DNA is TGTGCCAGCAGCGTAAACTCCGGTAGCGGTTCACCCCTCCACTTT. The variable domain in full, completed from reference TRBV9 and TRBJ1-6, reads DSGVTQTPKHLITATGQRVTLRCSPRSGDLSVYWYQQSLDQGLQFLIQYYNGEERAKGNILERFSAQQFPDLHSELNLSSLELGDSALYFCASSVNSGSGSPLHFGNGTRLTVT.

This sequence joins TRBV7-8 and TRBJ2-7; 7 bases are shared with TRBD2. After removal of 1 base from V and 3 bases from J, the junction contained 3 bases not matched to a gene. The CDR3 is made up of 14 amino acids. The germline CDR1 and CDR2 sequences are SGHVS and FQNEAQ. The CDR3 loop reads CASSLVRTSYEQYF. CDR3 bases: TGTGCCAGCAGCTTAGTTAGGACTAGCTACGAGCAGTACTTC.